What follows is one T cell receptor beta chain and its context. Between the trimmed V and J ends, which lost 0 bases and 4 bases, there was a span of 12 bases. The CDR3 loop spans 15 amino acids. Germline loops: CDR1 MGHRA, CDR2 YSYEKL. PCR was performed using 60 Vbeta and 13 Jbeta primers. The method was immunoSEQ multiplex PCR; TCRdb's version includes in-frame clones alone and lacks a portion of them. The repertoire holds fewer than 250,000 clones, about 80% seen once, with around 9.6% in the top ten. This record comes from a study of cytomegalovirus exposure and HLA in healthy donors. Study-level information: Earlier work reported 117 million unique TCR beta sequences from about 180 million T cells.

The V call is TRBV4-1, the J call TRBJ1-1; TRBD1 might be the D (5 bases). The TCR originated in a woman aged 50 to 60 in good health and CMV-seropositive. The sample was PBMCs. This CDR3 reads CASSQEWSQGTEAFF. The CDR3 DNA sequence: TGCGCCAGCAGCCAAGAATGGAGTCAGGGCACTGAAGCTTTCTTT.